This T cell receptor (beta chain) was captured in a study of OX40 agonist ivuxolimab in advanced cancers. The wider study: Each dose-escalation patient presented with hepatocellular carcinoma, melanoma, renal cell or head and neck cancer. Partial response was recorded in three patients: one hepatocellular carcinoma and two cutaneous melanoma cases.

Study conclusions and caveats: The mean number of expanded clones was higher in CD8+ T cells than in CD4+. Some patients who did not respond also had low normalized T-cell clonal expansion.

With respect to this clone: Its antigen remains unknown.

Using immunoSEQ multiplex PCR, the repertoire was profiled, and TCRdb retains in-frame clones only, with some absent. The sample holds over 50,000 clones, approximately 91% seen once. Germline-derived CDR1 and CDR2 are WSHSY and SAAADI. This CDR3 contains 14 residues. The V end was cut by 5 bases, the J end by 0 bases, with 7 bases between. The source of this sequence is an adult with an advanced solid tumor such as melanoma, head and neck, liver or kidney cancer. Source: CD4+ or CD8+ T cells sorted from blood, taken in a trial of the OX40 agonist ivuxolimab. This sequence joins TRBV10-2 and TRBJ1-4; D not certain. The chain's CDR3 is CASSRRTTNEKLFF. The CDR3 DNA sequence: TGCGCCAGCAGTCGGAGGACAACTAATGAAAAACTGTTTTTT.